These 9 T cell receptor beta chains originate from one sample sequenced in a study of T cells after yellow fever vaccination. One entry per CDR3 protein, called by TCRdb with MiXCR from the 5' RACE reads. The sample contains 300,000 to 350,000 distinct CDR3 sequences, roughly 4.3% of which appear only once. The source material was PBMCs, sampled 15 days after the yellow fever booster vaccination. All receptors derive from a man aged 18 to 35 who received the YFV17D yellow fever vaccine.

This clonotype was detected ten times or more. The chain combines TRBV7-8 with TRBJ2-1; TRBD1 is a possible D gene (5 bases). The germline V and J ends were trimmed by 2 bases and 0 bases, with 5 bases remaining between them. The CDR3 is made up of 14 amino acids. The germline V gene encodes CDR1 SGHVS and CDR2 FQNEAQ. The CDR3: CASSLRGSYNEQFF. CDR3 sequence (DNA): TGTGCCAGCAGCTTAAGGGGCTCCTACAATGAGCAGTTCTTC.

This clonotype was seen ten or more times. This chain uses TRBV7-2 with TRBJ2-3; D unclear. The V end was cut by 2 bases, the J end by 4 bases, with 10 bases between. This CDR3 is 14 amino acids long. From germline, CDR1 is SGHTA and CDR2 FQGNSA. CDR3 in DNA: TGTGCCAGCAGCTTAAGTCCGGAGTCAGATACGCAGTATTTT. This encodes CASSLSPESDTQYF.

This clonotype was picked up a small number of times. The chain combines TRBV5-1 with TRBJ2-5; possible D gene TRBD2, 5 bases. With 4 bases removed from V and 1 base from J, the gap between germline ends came to 11 bases. The germline V gene has CDR1 SGHRS and CDR2 YFSETQ. The CDR3 runs to 14 residues. CDR3 sequence (DNA): TGCGCCAGCAGCCACCGCGGGCCCCAAGAGACCCAGTACTTC. Translation gives CASSHRGPQETQYF.

This clonotype was seen ten or more times. The V gene is TRBV6-2 or TRBV6-3, the J gene TRBJ2-5; D not resolved. CDR3 length equals 13 residues. CDR1 and CDR2 from the germline V gene are MNHEY and SVGEGT. The V end was cut by 4 bases, the J end by 0 bases, with 6 bases between. The CDR3 coding sequence is TGTGCCAGCAGTTCGGCCTACCAAGAGACCCAGTACTTC. It specifies CASSSAYQETQYF.

This clonotype was counted at least ten times. V gene TRBV12-3 or TRBV12-4 combines with J gene TRBJ1-1, with TRBD1 matching over 7 bases. After removal of 6 bases from V and 1 base from J, the junction contained 8 bases not matched to a gene. The CDR3 loop spans 15 amino acids. CDR3 in amino acids: CASRTEQGRNTEAFF. The CDR3 nucleotides read TGTGCCAGCAGGACAGAACAGGGGCGGAACACTGAAGCTTTCTTT.

This clonotype was seen repeatedly, ten times or more. The chain combines TRBV7-2 with TRBJ2-3, with a weak D call TRBD2 (6 bases). Germline V gene sequence: CDR1 SGHTA, CDR2 FQGNSA. Trimming cost V 2 bases and J 5 bases, with 17 bases left between them. The CDR3 is 16 amino acids. The CDR3 DNA reads as TGTGCCAGCAGCTTAATAAGTGGGGGGTCGGGAGATACGCAGTATTTT. Translated, it gives CASSLISGGSGDTQYF. The full variable domain, its missing parts supplied by reference TRBV7-2 and TRBJ2-3, is GAGVSQSPSNKVTEKGKDVELRCDPISGHTALYWYRQSLGQGLEFLIYFQGNSAPDKSGLPSDRFSAERTGGSVSTLTIQRTQQEDSAVYLCASSLISGGSGDTQYFGPGTRLTVL.

This clonotype was observed many times. The chain recombines TRBV11-2 with TRBJ2-3; D gene unclear. The CDR3 loop spans 15 amino acids. Germline loops: CDR1 SGHAT, CDR2 FQNNGV. Trimming removed 5 bases at V and 2 bases at J, with 14 bases between. This CDR3 is CASSPQTALTDTQYF. The CDR3 DNA reads as TGTGCCAGCAGCCCCCAGACCGCTCTCACAGATACGCAGTATTTT.

This chain links TRBV5-6 with TRBJ2-7; D gene uncertain. CDR1 is SGHDT and CDR2 is YYEEEE in the germline V gene. V lost 0 bases and J lost 1, with 8 bases in between. The CDR3 contains 14 residues. CDR3 bases: TGTGCCAGCAGCTTGGACACGACTTCCTACGAGCAGTACTTC. Protein product: CASSLDTTSYEQYF.

This clonotype has ten or more counts. The chain combines TRBV7-6 with TRBJ2-3; D not resolved. Germline V gene data show CDR1 as SGHVS and CDR2 as FNYEAQ. CDR3 length: 15 residues. The ends were cut back, 1 base at V and 0 bases at J, with 8 bases in the middle. The CDR3 loop is CASSLVGFSTDTQYF. As DNA, the CDR3 is TGTGCCAGCAGCTTAGTCGGATTTAGCACAGATACGCAGTATTTT.